This section outlines one T cell receptor beta chain sequence together with its context. The antigen is undetermined. The CDR3 totals 14 residues. These data are taken from a study of CXCR3-negative and CXCR3-positive naive CD8 T cells. Notes on the study in general: In CXCR3-positive naive cells, the TRB CDR3s were more hydrophobic than in CXCR3-negative naive cells.

The TRB libraries of cDNA were built by UMI-labeled 5' RACE. TCRdb reprocessed the 5' RACE reads; each CDR3 protein has one entry and no DNA is given. Reported are about 150,000 distinct CDR3 sequences; the ten largest clones contain 0.41%. This clonotype was obtained from a human donor in good health. Some clones in this sample may be carry-over from other donors' samples. The sequencing input was naive CXCR3+ CD8+ T cells from blood. Subset defined: CD45RO-CCR7+CD27+CD95- naive CD8+ T cells expressing CXCR3 (TNR3+). The chain is built from TRBV12-3 or TRBV12-4 and TRBJ2-3; absent DNA, TCRdb's TRBD1 call cannot be checked. The CDR3: CASSFGGATDTQYF.